This T cell receptor (beta chain) was retrieved from a study of blood T cell repertoires in COVID-19. As for the study in general: Specimens from acute and convalescent COVID-19 originated in the United States, Italy and Spain. T cells, B-cell-depleted T cells, or PBMCs supplied cDNA or gDNA.

V shed 4 bases, J shed 3 bases, and the junction held 7 bases outside the gene matches. Per germline, CDR1 MGHRA and CDR2 YSYEKL. The CDR3 has 15 amino acids. Original data processing: Estimation of nucleated cell counts relied on the amplification of reference gene primers. The protocol was immunoSEQ multiplex PCR, while the TCRdb copy is restricted to in-frame clones and leaves out a portion. That table supplies the V and J calls and clone size; D and trimming were determined from the DNA. This table holds approximately 70,000 clones, about 85% found once. Seattle patients were enrolled during active infection and followed longitudinally.

The sequence was collected from a woman between 50 and 59 years old with COVID-19, enrolled during active disease. Specimen: peripheral blood. The rearrangement joins TRBV4-1 to TRBJ2-7; 9 nucleotides align to TRBD1. The CDR3 here is CASSLGMGQGYEQYF. CDR3 coding DNA: TGCGCCAGCAGCCTTGGGATGGGACAGGGCTACGAGCAGTACTTC.